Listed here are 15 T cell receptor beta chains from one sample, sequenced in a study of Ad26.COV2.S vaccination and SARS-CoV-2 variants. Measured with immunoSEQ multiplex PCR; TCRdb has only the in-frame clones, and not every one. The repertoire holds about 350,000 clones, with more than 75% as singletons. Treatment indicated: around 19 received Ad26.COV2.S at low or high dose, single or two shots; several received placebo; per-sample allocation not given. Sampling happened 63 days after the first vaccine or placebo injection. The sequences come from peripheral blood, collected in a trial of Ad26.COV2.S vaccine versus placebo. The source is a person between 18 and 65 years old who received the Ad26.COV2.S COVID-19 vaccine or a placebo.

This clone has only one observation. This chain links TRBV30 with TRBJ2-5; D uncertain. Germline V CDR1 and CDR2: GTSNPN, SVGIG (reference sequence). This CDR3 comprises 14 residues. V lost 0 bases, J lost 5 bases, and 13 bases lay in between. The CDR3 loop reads CAWSVRGLGETQYF. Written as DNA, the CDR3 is TGTGCCTGGAGTGTTAGAGGTCTCGGGGAGACCCAGTACTTC.

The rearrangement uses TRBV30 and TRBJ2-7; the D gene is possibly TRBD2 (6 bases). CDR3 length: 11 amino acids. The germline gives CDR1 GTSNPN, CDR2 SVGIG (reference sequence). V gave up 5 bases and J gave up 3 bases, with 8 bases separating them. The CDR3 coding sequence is TGTGCCTGGGGAGGGGACTACGAGCAGTACTTC. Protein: CAWGGDYEQYF. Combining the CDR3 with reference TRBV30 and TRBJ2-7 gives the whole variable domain SQTIHQWPATLVQPVGSPLSLECTVEGTSNPNLYWYRQAAGRGLQLLFYSVGIGQISSEVPQNLSASRPQDRQFILSSKKLLLSDSGFYLCAWGGDYEQYFGPGTRLTVT.

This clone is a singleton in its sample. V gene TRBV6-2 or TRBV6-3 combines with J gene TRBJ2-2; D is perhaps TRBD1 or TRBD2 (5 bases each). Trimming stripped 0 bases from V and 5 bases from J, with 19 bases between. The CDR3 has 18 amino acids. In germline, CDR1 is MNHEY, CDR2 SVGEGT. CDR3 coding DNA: TGTGCCAGCAGTTACTCGTGGTCCGGGACGAGAGAAACCGGGGAGCTGTTTTTT. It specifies CASSYSWSGTRETGELFF.

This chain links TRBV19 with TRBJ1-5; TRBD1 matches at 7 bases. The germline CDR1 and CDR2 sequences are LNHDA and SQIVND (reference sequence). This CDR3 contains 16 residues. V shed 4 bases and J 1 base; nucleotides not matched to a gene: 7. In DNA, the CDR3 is TGTGCCAGTAGTACCCTCGGGACAGAGAGCAATCAGCCCCAGCATTTT. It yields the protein CASSTLGTESNQPQHF.

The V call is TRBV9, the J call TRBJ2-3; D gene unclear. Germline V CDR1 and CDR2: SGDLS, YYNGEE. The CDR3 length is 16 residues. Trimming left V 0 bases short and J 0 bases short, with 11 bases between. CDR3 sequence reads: CASSVATRPSTDTQYF. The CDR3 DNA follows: TGTGCCAGCAGCGTAGCTACGCGACCGAGCACAGATACGCAGTATTTT.

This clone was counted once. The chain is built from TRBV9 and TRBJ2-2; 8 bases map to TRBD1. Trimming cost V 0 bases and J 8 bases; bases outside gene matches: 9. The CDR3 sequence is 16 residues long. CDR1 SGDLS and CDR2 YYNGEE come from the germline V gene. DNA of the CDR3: TGTGCCAGCAGCGTAGGGCCAGGGGGCGATATAGGGGAGCTGTTTTTT. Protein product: CASSVGPGGDIGELFF.

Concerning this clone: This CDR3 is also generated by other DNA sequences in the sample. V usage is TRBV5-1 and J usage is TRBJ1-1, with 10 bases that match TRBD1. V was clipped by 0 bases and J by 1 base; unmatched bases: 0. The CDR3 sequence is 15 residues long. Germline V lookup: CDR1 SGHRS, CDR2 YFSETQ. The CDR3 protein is CASSLGTGGNTEAFF. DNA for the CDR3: TGCGCCAGCAGCTTGGGGACAGGGGGGAACACTGAAGCTTTCTTT.

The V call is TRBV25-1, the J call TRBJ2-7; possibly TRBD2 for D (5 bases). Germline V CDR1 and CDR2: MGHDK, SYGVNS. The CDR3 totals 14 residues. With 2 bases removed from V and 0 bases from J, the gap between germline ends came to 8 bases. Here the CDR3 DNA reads TGTGCCAGCAGTGAACGGGGTTTCTCCTACGAGCAGTACTTC. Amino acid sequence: CASSERGFSYEQYF.

The CDR3 DNA is TGCGCCAGCAGTGCGACTTTTAATGAGCAGTTCTTC. This codes for CASSATFNEQFF. This chain connects TRBV10-2 to TRBJ2-1; no reliable D call. Germline V lookup: CDR1 WSHSY, CDR2 SAAADI. CDR3 size: 12 residues. V shed 4 bases and J shed 7 bases, with 8 bases lying between them.

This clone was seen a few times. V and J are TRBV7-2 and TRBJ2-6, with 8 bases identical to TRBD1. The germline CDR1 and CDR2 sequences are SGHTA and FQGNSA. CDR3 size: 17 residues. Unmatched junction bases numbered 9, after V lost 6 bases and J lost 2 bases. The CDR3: CASRRTGLSPGANVLTF. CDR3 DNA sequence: TGTGCCAGCAGACGGACAGGGTTAAGTCCTGGGGCCAACGTCCTGACTTTC.

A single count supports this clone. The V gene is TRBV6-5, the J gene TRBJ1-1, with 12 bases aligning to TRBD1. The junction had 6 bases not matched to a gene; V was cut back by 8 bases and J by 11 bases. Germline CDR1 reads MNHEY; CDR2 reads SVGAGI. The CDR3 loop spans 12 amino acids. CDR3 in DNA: TGTGCCAGCTCGGGACAGGGGGCGGTTGCTTTCTTT. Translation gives CASSGQGAVAFF.

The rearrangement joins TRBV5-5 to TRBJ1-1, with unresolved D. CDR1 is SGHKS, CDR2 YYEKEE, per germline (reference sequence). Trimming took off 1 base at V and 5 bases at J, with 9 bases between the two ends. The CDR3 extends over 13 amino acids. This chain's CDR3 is CASSLLPTTEAFF. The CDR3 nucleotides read TGTGCCAGCAGCTTGCTCCCCACGACTGAAGCTTTCTTT.

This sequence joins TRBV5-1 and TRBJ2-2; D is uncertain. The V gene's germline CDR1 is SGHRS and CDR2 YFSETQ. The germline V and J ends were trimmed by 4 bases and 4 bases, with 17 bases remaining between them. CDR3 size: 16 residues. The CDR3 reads CASSTGPQGVTGELFF. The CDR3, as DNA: TGCGCCAGCAGCACTGGACCCCAAGGTGTCACCGGGGAGCTGTTTTTT.

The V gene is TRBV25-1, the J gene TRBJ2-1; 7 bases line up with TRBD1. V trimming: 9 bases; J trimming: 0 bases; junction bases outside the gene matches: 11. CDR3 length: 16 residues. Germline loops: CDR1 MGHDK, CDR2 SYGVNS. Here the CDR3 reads CARIMRAGGSYNEQFF. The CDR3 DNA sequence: TGTGCCAGAATAATGCGGGCAGGGGGCTCCTACAATGAGCAGTTCTTC.

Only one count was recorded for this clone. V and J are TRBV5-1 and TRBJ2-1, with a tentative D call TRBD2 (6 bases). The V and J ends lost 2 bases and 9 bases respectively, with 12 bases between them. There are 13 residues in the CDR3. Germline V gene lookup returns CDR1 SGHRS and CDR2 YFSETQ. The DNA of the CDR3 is TGCGCCAGCAGCTTCGAAGCGGGTCTTGAGCAGTTCTTC. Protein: CASSFEAGLEQFF.